What follows are 26 T cell receptor beta chains derived from one specimen sequenced in a study of blood T cell repertoires in COVID-19. Method: immunoSEQ multiplex PCR; TCRdb's copy keeps in-frame clones and lacks some. Among about 120,000 clones listed, about 80% were seen once. Sequenced: peripheral blood. The source is a man in his 70s with active or convalescent COVID-19.

V usage is TRBV4-3 and J usage is TRBJ2-1; TRBD2 matches at 8 bases. The CDR3 runs 18 residues. The trim removed 0 bases at V and 5 bases at J, leaving 12 bases unmatched. Germline V gene lookup returns CDR1 LGHNA and CDR2 YSLEER. CDR3 region: CASSQDPPERGTHNEQFF. The CDR3 coding sequence is TGCGCCAGCAGCCAAGATCCTCCCGAGCGGGGGACCCACAATGAGCAGTTCTTC.

In its sample, this clone was seen once. This chain connects TRBV7-2 to TRBJ1-6; TRBD1 aligns across 10 bases. The CDR3 is 15 amino acids. Germline-derived CDR1 and CDR2 are SGHTA and FQGNSA. The V gene end was trimmed by 6 bases and the J gene end by 3 bases; junction bases not matched to a gene: 2. CDR3 bases: TGTGCCAGCAGGACAGGGGGCTACTATAATTCACCCCTCCACTTT. This translates into CASRTGGYYNSPLHF.

This rearrangement joins TRBV18 to TRBJ1-2, with D tentatively TRBD1 (5 bases). Germline CDR1 and CDR2: KGHSH and LQKENI. The V and J ends lost 2 bases and 6 bases respectively, with 10 bases between them. This CDR3 spans 13 amino acids. The CDR3 sequence: CASSPRGTDGYTF. Written as DNA, the CDR3 is TGTGCCAGCTCACCAAGGGGAACGGATGGCTACACCTTC.

The chain combines TRBV10-2 with TRBJ1-1; D remains ambiguous. V gave up 2 bases and J gave up 1 base, with 5 bases separating them. The germline gives CDR1 WSHSY, CDR2 SAAADI. The CDR3 has 13 amino acids. CDR3 sequence reads: CASSEKQNTEAFF. The CDR3 DNA sequence: TGCGCCAGCAGTGAGAAGCAGAACACTGAAGCTTTCTTT.

The chain has TRBV3-1 (or the pseudogene TRBV3-2) and TRBJ2-1; 7 positions match TRBD2. The CDR3 totals 18 residues. V gave up 1 base and J gave up 2 bases; unmatched junction bases: 11. CDR1 and CDR2 from the germline V gene are LGHDT and YNNKEL (reference sequence). CDR3 nucleotides: TGTGCCAGCAGCCAAGGGAGAGGAATGGGGGGGGCCTACAATGAGCAGTTCTTC. Its translation: CASSQGRGMGGAYNEQFF.

This chain links TRBV2 with TRBJ2-1, with D perhaps TRBD2 (6 bases). The CDR3 has 15 amino acids. Germline V gene lookup returns CDR1 SNHLY and CDR2 FYNNEI. The ends were cut back, 7 bases at V and 4 bases at J, with 17 bases in the middle. The CDR3: CASMPGTANYNEQFF. CDR3 coding DNA: TGTGCCAGCATGCCCGGGACTGCTAATTACAATGAGCAGTTCTTC.

The rearrangement joins TRBV6-1 to TRBJ1-2; TRBD1 aligns across 9 bases. The germline V gene has CDR1 MNHNS and CDR2 SASEGT. There are 13 residues in the CDR3. Losses at the gene ends were 6 bases for V and 4 bases for J; bases not matched to a gene: 3. CDR3 coding DNA: TGTGCCAGCAGCGAACAGGGGGCCTATGGCTACACCTTC. Translating gives CASSEQGAYGYTF.

Notes on this clone: The junction differs from germline at one of its ends, possibly a read error. The V and J genes are TRBV5-6 and TRBJ2-1; tentative D call: TRBD1 (5 bases). The CDR3 extends over 11 amino acids. In germline, CDR1 is SGHDT, CDR2 YYEEEE. The DNA of the CDR3 is TGTGCCAGCAGCTTGTTGACAGCCCTAGTCTTC. Amino acids: CASSLLTALVF.

The rearrangement joins TRBV7-9 to TRBJ2-4, with 8 bases that match TRBD1. CDR3 size: 14 residues. Germline CDR1 is SEHNR and CDR2 is FQNEAQ (reference sequence). The J segment lost 4 bases and the V segment lost 5 bases, leaving 4 bases of the junction unmatched. In DNA, the CDR3 is TGTGCCAGCAGCCACAGACAGGGGAAAAACATTCAGTACTTC. Its translation: CASSHRQGKNIQYF.

The J gene is TRBJ1-6, the V gene TRBV20-1, with a weak D call TRBD1 (6 bases). The CDR3 sequence is 15 residues long. V gave up 3 bases and J gave up 0 bases, with 9 bases separating them. The germline V gene has CDR1 DFQATT and CDR2 SNEGSKA (reference sequence). This CDR3 is CSASTGISYNSPLHF. The DNA for the CDR3 is TGCAGTGCTAGTACAGGGATCTCCTATAATTCACCCCTCCACTTT.

The rearrangement joins TRBV7-2 to TRBJ1-1, with 8 bases identical to TRBD1. Germline V gene data show CDR1 as SGHTA and CDR2 as FQGNSA. The CDR3 contains 14 residues. Trimming removed 5 bases from V and 5 bases from J; junction bases left unmatched: 7. The CDR3 DNA reads TGTGCCAGCAGCCTCCAGGGGGCGGCGACTGAAGCTTTCTTT. Its protein product is CASSLQGAATEAFF.

This chain links TRBV19 with TRBJ1-6; D gene ambiguous. This CDR3 is 12 amino acids long. CDR1 LNHDA and CDR2 SQIVND come from the germline V gene (reference sequence). V lost 6 bases to trimming and J lost 10 bases, with 10 bases between them. CDR3 coding DNA: TGTGCCAGTAGCCCCTTGAGGTCACCCCTCCACTTT. Its protein product is CASSPLRSPLHF. Based on the CDR3 plus reference TRBV19 and TRBJ1-6, the full variable domain is DGGITQSPKYLFRKEGQNVTLSCEQNLNHDAMYWYRQDPGQGLRLIYYSQIVNDFQKGDIAEGYSVSREKKESFPLTVTSAQKNPTAFYLCASSPLRSPLHFGNGTRLTVT.

This clone was recorded at least ten times. The CDR3 here is CASSSTRLAGGVYNEQFF. DNA for the CDR3: TGTGCCAGCAGCTCAACACGGCTAGCGGGAGGGGTATACAATGAGCAGTTCTTC. The genes are TRBV11-2 and TRBJ2-1, with 12 bases identical to TRBD2. After removal of 4 bases from V and 4 bases from J, the junction contained 11 bases not matched to a gene. This CDR3 is built from 18 residues. The germline V gene encodes CDR1 SGHAT and CDR2 FQNNGV.

The chain employs TRBV7-9 and TRBJ2-7, with 14 nucleotides matching TRBD2. The CDR3 spans 19 residues. J lost 5 bases, V lost 1 base, and 13 bases had no gene match. Per germline, CDR1 SEHNR and CDR2 FQNEAQ (reference sequence). CDR3 sequence reads: CASSLVFGLAGGRSHEQYF. DNA for the CDR3: TGTGCCAGCAGCTTAGTTTTTGGACTAGCGGGAGGACGGAGCCACGAGCAGTACTTC. The complete variable domain, with remaining parts taken from reference TRBV7-9 and TRBJ2-7, reads DTGVSQNPRHKITKRGQNVTFRCDPISEHNRLYWYRQTLGQGPEFLTYFQNEAQLEKSRLLSDRFSAERPKGSFSTLEIQRTEQGDSAMYLCASSLVFGLAGGRSHEQYFGPGTRLTVT.

This rearrangement joins TRBV9 to TRBJ1-6; D is perhaps TRBD1 (6 bases). Per the germline V gene, CDR1 is SGDLS and CDR2 is YYNGEE. V lost 5 bases, J lost 9 bases, and 18 bases lay in between. The CDR3 is 15 amino acids. The CDR3 region has the DNA TGTGCCAGCAGAGATCAACAGGGAGTTGGTTCACCCCTCCACTTT. The encoded protein is CASRDQQGVGSPLHF.

This clone appeared once. The chain couples TRBV11-2 to TRBJ2-7; perhaps TRBD2 as D (5 bases). Germline V lookup: CDR1 SGHAT, CDR2 FQNNGV. The CDR3 covers 14 residues. V was pared by 6 bases and J by 4 bases, with 16 bases between. The CDR3 DNA reads as TGTGCCAGCAGTTCGGCACTAGAAGGATACGAGCAGTACTTC. Translated, it gives CASSSALEGYEQYF. The full variable domain, in which reference TRBV11-2 and TRBJ2-7 provide the parts outside the CDR3, is EAGVAQSPRYKIIEKRQSVAFWCNPISGHATLYWYQQILGQGPKLLIQFQNNGVVDDSQLPKDRFSAERLKGVDSTLKIQPAKLEDSAVYLCASSSALEGYEQYFGPGTRLTVT.

J is TRBJ1-2 and V is TRBV18; D is ambiguous. V was cut by 2 bases and J by 2 bases, with 15 bases left in between. This CDR3 is 16 amino acids long. The germline gives CDR1 KGHSH, CDR2 LQKENI. Here the CDR3 reads CASSPNYSGSNYGYTF. As DNA, the CDR3 is TGTGCCAGCTCACCAAATTATTCGGGGAGCAACTATGGCTACACCTTC.

This rearrangement joins TRBV2 to TRBJ2-7; D unresolved. The CDR3 runs to 11 residues. Trimming took off 8 bases at V and 3 bases at J, with 8 bases between the two ends. Germline V gives CDR1 SNHLY, CDR2 FYNNEI. CDR3 nucleotides: TGTGCCAGCGGGCAGGACTACGAGCAGTACTTC. Translating gives CASGQDYEQYF.

This chain connects TRBV25-1 to TRBJ2-1; D remains ambiguous. CDR1 is MGHDK and CDR2 is SYGVNS in the germline V gene. CDR3 size: 11 residues. V was clipped by 4 bases and J by 8 bases, with 6 bases between them. The CDR3: CASSVTDEQFF. The CDR3 nucleotides are TGTGCCAGCAGTGTCACAGATGAGCAGTTCTTC.

The V and J genes are TRBV7-9 and TRBJ2-2; tentatively, D is TRBD2 (5 bases). This CDR3 spans 13 amino acids. Germline CDR1 reads SEHNR; CDR2 reads FQNEAQ (reference sequence). Trimming took off 6 bases at V and 3 bases at J, with 8 bases between the two ends. CDR3 nucleotide sequence: TGTGCCAGCAGTCGGGAATACACCGGGGAGCTGTTTTTT. It yields the protein CASSREYTGELFF.

The chain links TRBV5-4 to TRBJ2-5; 7 bases align to TRBD1. The CDR3 is 15 residues long. With V trimmed by 1 base and J by 5 bases, 8 bases remained unmatched. Looked up from germline, CDR1 is SGHNT and CDR2 is YYREEE (reference sequence). CDR3 loop: CASSLQGVLGETQYF. CDR3 nucleotide sequence: TGTGCCAGCAGCTTGCAGGGGGTCTTGGGGGAGACCCAGTACTTC.

This clone turned up a few times. Different DNA sequences within this sample yield the same CDR3. This chain links TRBV19 with TRBJ1-5; the D gene is possibly TRBD1 (6 bases). CDR3 length: 16 residues. Germline values: CDR1 LNHDA, CDR2 SQIVND (reference sequence). The ends were cut back, 1 base at V and 3 bases at J, with 13 bases in the middle. The CDR3 region is CASSIVWTADNQPQHF. The CDR3 coding sequence is TGTGCCAGTAGTATAGTTTGGACAGCAGACAATCAGCCCCAGCATTTT.

The V call is TRBV5-1, the J call TRBJ2-5, with 8 bases matching TRBD2. Trimming removed 0 bases from V and 1 base from J; junction bases left unmatched: 11. Germline V gives CDR1 SGHRS, CDR2 YFSETQ. This CDR3 has 18 residues. The CDR3 coding sequence is TGCGCCAGCAGCTTGGAGGGAGTCAGGCTAGCGGGCCAAGAGACCCAGTACTTC. Protein product: CASSLEGVRLAGQETQYF.

This clone was observed a handful of times. The chain employs TRBV5-1 and TRBJ1-3, with TRBD1 identical over 9 bases. CDR3 length: 16 amino acids. V lost 0 bases and J lost 4; bases outside the gene matches: 5. The germline V gene encodes CDR1 SGHRS and CDR2 YFSETQ. CDR3 protein: CASSLGGQGSGNTIYF. The CDR3 DNA reads TGCGCCAGCAGCTTGGGTGGACAGGGGTCCGGAAACACCATATATTTT.

The gene calls are TRBV5-1 and TRBJ1-4; TRBD1 matches 11 bases. The CDR3 has 20 residues. Germline assignment: CDR1 SGHRS and CDR2 YFSETQ. The V gene end was trimmed by 3 bases and the J gene end by 5 bases; junction bases not matched to a gene: 18. CDR3 sequence reads: CASSSNTINWTGGQNEKLFF. The CDR3 region has the DNA TGCGCCAGCAGCTCCAACACCATTAATTGGACAGGGGGCCAAAATGAAAAACTGTTTTTT.

The chain uses TRBV4-1 and TRBJ1-5, with D possibly matching TRBD1 (6 bases). Deletions cut 0 bases from V and 0 bases from J, with 12 bases between. The CDR3 is 17 amino acids. Germline-derived CDR1 and CDR2 are MGHRA and YSYEKL. The CDR3 loop is CASSQDGQNYSNQPQHF. As DNA, the CDR3 is TGCGCCAGCAGCCAAGACGGACAGAATTATAGCAATCAGCCCCAGCATTTT.